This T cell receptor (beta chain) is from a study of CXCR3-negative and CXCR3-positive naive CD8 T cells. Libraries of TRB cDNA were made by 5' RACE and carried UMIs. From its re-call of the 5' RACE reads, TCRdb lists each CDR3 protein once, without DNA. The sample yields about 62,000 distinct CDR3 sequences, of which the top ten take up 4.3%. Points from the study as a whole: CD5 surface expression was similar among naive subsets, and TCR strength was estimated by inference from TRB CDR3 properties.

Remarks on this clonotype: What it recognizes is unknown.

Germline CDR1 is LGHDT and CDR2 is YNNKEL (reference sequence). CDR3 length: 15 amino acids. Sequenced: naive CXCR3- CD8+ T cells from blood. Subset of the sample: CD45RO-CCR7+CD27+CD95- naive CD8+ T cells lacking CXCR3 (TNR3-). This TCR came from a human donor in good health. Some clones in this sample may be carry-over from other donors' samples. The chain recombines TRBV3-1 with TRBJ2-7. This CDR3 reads CASSQDGAASYEQYF.